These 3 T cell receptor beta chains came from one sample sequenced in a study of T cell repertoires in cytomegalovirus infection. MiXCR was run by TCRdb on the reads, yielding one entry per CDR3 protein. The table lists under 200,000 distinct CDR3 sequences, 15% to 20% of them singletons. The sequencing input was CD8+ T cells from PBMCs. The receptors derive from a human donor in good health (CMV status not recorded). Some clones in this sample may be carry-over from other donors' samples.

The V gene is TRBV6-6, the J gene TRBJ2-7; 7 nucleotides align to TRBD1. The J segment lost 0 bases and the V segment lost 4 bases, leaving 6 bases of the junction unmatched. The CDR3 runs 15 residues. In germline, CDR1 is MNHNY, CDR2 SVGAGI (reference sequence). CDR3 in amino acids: CASSSQGWSSYEQYF. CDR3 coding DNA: TGTGCCAGCAGTTCACAGGGGTGGAGCTCCTACGAGCAGTACTTC.

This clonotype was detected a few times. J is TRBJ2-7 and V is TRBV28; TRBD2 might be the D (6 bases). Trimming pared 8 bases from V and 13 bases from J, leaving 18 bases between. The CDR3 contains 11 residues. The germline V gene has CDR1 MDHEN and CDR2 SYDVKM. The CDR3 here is CASVLGLTVYF. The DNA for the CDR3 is TGTGCCAGCGTCTTGGGACTCACAGTATACTTC. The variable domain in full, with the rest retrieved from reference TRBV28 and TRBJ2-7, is DVKVTQSSRYLVKRTGEKVFLECVQDMDHENMFWYRQDPGLGLRLIYFSYDVKMKEKGDIPEGYSVSREKKERFSLILESASTNQTSMYLCASVLGLTVYFGPGTRLTVT.

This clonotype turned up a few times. The CDR3 DNA follows: TGTGCCAGCAGCTTAGGGTGGCTGGGCGGGGGTAGGGCCAAAAACATTCAGTACTTC. Its protein product is CASSLGWLGGGRAKNIQYF. This chain connects TRBV7-2 to TRBJ2-4, with 7 bases aligning to TRBD2. Trimming removed 1 base from V and 1 base from J; junction bases left unmatched: 13. This CDR3 spans 19 amino acids. CDR1 and CDR2 from the germline V gene are SGHTA and FQGNSA.